These 2 T cell receptor beta chains were all obtained from the same sample, sequenced in a study of a mutant IDH1 vaccine in newly diagnosed glioma (dated by TCRdb to about 2021). These receptors are not linked to any known antigen. Libraries were prepared through the immunoSEQ multiplex PCR assay. TCRdb holds this immuneACCESS table with in-frame rearrangements only. Some clones are missing; in checked studies, unresolved V genes explain under half, and the rest has no known cause. The table for this sample lists approximately 76,000 clones; 90% to 95% of them were counted only once. In total, the top ten clones hold 0.56% of the sample. The time point label for this specimen denotes: week 5, during vaccination. Each vaccine dose, consisting of 300 ug of a 20-mer mutant IDH1 peptide in Montanide, was administered subcutaneously with topical imiquimod. This specimen was PBMCs, taken from a glioma patient whose treatment included an IDH1 peptide vaccine. All receptors come from a woman in her forties or fifties with glioma.

This clone was counted a few times. The chain links TRBV9 to TRBJ2-5, with 11 bases identical to TRBD2. The germline V gene has CDR1 SGDLS and CDR2 YYNGEE. This CDR3 region has 17 residues. Losses at the gene ends were 4 bases for V and 3 bases for J; bases not matched to a gene: 11. The CDR3 spells CASSLSIAGGYEETQYF. The CDR3, as DNA: TGTGCCAGCAGCCTCTCAATAGCGGGAGGGTATGAAGAGACCCAGTACTTC.

This chain links TRBV2 with TRBJ1-4, with D possibly TRBD1 on 5 matching bases. V was trimmed by 4 bases and J by 8 bases, leaving 11 bases between them. There are 13 residues in the CDR3. From germline, CDR1 is SNHLY and CDR2 FYNNEI. The CDR3 protein is CASSVWGVEKLFF. CDR3 bases: TGTGCCAGCAGTGTCTGGGGGGTCGAAAAACTGTTTTTT.